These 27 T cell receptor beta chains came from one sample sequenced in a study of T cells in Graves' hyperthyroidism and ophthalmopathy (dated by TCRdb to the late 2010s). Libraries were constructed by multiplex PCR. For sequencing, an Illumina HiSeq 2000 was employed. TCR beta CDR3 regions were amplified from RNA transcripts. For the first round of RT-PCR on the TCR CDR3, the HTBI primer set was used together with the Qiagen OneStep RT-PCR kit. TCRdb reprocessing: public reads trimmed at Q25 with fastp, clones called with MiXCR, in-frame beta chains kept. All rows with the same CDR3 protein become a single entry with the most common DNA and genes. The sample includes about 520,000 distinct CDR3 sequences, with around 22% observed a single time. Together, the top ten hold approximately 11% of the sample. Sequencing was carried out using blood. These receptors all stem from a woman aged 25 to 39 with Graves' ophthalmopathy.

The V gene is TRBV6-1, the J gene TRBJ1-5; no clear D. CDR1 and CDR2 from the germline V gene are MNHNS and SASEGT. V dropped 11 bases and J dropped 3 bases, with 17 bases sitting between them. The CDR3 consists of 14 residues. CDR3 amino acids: CAASFDGHNQPQHF. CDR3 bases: TGTGCCGCCTCTTTTGACGGCCACAATCAGCCCCAGCATTTT.

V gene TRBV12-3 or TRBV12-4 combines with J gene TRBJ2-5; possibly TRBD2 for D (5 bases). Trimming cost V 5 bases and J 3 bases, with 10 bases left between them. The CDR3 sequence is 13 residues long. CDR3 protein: CASSHGIKETQYF. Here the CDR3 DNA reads TGTGCCAGCAGTCACGGGATTAAAGAGACCCAGTACTTC.

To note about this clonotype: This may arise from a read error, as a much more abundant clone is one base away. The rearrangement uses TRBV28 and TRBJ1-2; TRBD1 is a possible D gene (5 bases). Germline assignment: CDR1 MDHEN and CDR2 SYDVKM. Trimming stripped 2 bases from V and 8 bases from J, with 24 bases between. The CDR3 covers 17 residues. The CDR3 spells CASSLEDGGEFGRGYTF. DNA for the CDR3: TGTGCCAGCAGTTTAGAGGACGGGGGAGAGTTTGGACGGGGCTACACCTTC.

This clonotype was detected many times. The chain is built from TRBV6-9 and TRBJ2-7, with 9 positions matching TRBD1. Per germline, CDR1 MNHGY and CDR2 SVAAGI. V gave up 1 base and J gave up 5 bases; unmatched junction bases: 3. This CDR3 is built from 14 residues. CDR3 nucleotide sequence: TGTGCCAGCAGTTATTTTGGGACAGGGAACGAGCAGTACTTC. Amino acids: CASSYFGTGNEQYF.

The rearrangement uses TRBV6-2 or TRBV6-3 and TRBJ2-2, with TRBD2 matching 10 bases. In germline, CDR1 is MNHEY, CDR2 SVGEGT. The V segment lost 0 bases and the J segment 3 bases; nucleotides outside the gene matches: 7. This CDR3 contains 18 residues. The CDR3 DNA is TGTGCCAGCAGTTACTCGACTCTAGCGGGGGTTGACACCGGGGAGCTGTTTTTT. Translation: CASSYSTLAGVDTGELFF.

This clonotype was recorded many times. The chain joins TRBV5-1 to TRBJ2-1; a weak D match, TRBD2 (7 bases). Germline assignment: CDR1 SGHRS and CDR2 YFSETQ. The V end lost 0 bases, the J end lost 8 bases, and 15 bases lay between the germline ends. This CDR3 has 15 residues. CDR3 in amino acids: CASSLGRGHRDEQFF. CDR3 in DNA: TGCGCCAGCAGCTTGGGGCGGGGGCATCGAGATGAGCAGTTCTTC.

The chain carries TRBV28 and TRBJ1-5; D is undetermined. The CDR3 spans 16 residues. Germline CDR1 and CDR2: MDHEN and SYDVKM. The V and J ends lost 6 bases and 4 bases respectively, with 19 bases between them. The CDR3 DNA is TGTGCCAGCAGCTTAGCGATGCAGCCATCTAATCAGCCCCAGCATTTT. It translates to CASSLAMQPSNQPQHF.

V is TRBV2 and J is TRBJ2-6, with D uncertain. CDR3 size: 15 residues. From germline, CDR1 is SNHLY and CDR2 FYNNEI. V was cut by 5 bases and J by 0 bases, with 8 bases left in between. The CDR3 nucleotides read TGTGCCAGCAGTTTACAGAGCTCTGGGGCCAACGTCCTGACTTTC. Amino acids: CASSLQSSGANVLTF.

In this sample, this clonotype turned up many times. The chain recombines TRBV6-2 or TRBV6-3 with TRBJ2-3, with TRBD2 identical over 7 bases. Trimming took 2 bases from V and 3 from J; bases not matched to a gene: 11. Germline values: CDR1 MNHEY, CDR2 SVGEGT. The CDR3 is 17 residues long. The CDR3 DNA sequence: TGTGCCAGCAGTTACGCCGAACTAGCGAGCATGACAGATACGCAGTATTTT. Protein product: CASSYAELASMTDTQYF.

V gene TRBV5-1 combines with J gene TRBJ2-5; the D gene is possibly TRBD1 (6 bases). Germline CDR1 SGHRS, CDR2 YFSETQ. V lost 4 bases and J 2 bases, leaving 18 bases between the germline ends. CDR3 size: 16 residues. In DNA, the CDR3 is TGCGCCAGCAGCCTCCGGGACAACGTTTTACAAGAGACCCAGTACTTC. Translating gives CASSLRDNVLQETQYF.

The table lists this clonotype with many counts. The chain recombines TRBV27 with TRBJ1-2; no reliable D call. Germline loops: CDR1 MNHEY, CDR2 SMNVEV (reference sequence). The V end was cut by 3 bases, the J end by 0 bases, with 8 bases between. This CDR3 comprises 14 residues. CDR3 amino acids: CASSFNRANYGYTF. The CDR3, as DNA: TGTGCCAGCAGTTTTAACAGAGCTAACTATGGCTACACCTTC.

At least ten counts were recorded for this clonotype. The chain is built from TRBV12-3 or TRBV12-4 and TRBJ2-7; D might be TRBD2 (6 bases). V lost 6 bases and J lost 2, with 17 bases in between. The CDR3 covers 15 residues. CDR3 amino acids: CASRPAGGIPYEQYF. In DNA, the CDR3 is TGTGCCAGCAGACCCGCAGGAGGGATCCCCTACGAGCAGTACTTC.

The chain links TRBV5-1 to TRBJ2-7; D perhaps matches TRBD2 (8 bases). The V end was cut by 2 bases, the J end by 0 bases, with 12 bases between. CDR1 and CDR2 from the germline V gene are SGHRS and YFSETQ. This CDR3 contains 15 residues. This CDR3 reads CASSLQGTSSYEQYF. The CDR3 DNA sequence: TGCGCCAGCAGCTTACAGGGGACTAGCTCCTACGAGCAGTACTTC.

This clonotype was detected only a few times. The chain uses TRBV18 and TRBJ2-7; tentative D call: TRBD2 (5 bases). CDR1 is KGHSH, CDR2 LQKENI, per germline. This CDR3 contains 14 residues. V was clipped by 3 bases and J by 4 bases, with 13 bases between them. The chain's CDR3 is CASSPGEESYEQYF. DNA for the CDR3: TGTGCCAGCTCACCGGGAGAAGAGTCGTACGAGCAGTACTTC. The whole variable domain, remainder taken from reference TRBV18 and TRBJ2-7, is NAGVMQNPRHLVRRRGQEARLRCSPMKGHSHVYWYRQLPEEGLKFMVYLQKENIIDESGMPKERFSAEFPKEGPSILRIQQVVRGDSAAYFCASSPGEESYEQYFGPGTRLTVT.

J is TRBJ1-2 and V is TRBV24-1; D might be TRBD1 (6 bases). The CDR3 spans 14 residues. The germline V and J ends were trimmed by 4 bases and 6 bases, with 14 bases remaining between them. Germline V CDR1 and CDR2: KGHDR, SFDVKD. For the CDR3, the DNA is TGTGCCACCAGTGACCTAGACAGGTCCGATGGCTACACCTTC. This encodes CATSDLDRSDGYTF.

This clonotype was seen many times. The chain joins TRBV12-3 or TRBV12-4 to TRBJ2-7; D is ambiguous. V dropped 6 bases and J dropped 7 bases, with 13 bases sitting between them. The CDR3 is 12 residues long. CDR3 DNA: TGTGCCAGCAGCCCGGTGGTAGGAGAGCAGTACTTC. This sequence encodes CASSPVVGEQYF.

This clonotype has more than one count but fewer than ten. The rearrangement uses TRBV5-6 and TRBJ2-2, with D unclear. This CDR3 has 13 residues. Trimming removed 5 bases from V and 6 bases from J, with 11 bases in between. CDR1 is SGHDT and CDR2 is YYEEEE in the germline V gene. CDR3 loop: CASRKGEAGELFF. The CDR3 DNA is TGTGCCAGCAGGAAAGGAGAAGCCGGGGAGCTGTTTTTT.

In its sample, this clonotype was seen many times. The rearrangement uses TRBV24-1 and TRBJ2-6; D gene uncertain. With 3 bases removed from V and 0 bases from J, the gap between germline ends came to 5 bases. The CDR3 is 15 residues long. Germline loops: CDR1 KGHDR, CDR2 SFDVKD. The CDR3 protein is CATSDTASGANVLTF. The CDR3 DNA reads TGTGCCACCAGTGATACCGCCTCTGGGGCCAACGTCCTGACTTTC.

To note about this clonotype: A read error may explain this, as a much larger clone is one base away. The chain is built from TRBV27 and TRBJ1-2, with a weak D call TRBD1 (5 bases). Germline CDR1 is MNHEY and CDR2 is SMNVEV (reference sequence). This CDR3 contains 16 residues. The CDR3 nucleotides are TGTGCCAGCAGCCGCACCCCGGGGCAGGCCATCTATGGCTACAGCTTC. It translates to CASSRTPGQAIYGYSF.

The CDR3 loop reads CASSTSWNTEAFF. In nucleotides, the CDR3 is TGTGCCAGTAGTACATCATGGAACACTGAAGCTTTCTTT. The chain carries TRBV19 and TRBJ1-1; D uncertain. V shed 4 bases and J shed 1 base, with 7 bases lying between them. Per the germline V gene, CDR1 is LNHDA and CDR2 is SQIVND (reference sequence). The CDR3 has 13 residues.

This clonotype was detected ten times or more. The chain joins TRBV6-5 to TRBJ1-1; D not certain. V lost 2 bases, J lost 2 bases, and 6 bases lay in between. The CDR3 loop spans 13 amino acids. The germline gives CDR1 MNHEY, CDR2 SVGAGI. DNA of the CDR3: TGTGCCAGCAGTTACGGTACAAACACTGAAGCTTTCTTT. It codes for CASSYGTNTEAFF.

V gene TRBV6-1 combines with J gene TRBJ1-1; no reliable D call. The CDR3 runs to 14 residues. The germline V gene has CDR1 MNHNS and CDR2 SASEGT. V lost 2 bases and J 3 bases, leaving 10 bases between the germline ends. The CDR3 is CASSELGGHTEAFF. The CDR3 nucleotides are TGTGCCAGCAGTGAACTAGGCGGGCACACTGAAGCTTTCTTT.

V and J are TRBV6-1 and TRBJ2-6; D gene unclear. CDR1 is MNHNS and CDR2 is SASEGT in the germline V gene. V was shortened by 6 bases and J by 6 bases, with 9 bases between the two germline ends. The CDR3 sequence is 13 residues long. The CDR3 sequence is CASRVEPANVLTF. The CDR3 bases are TGTGCCAGCAGGGTAGAACCGGCCAACGTCCTGACTTTC.

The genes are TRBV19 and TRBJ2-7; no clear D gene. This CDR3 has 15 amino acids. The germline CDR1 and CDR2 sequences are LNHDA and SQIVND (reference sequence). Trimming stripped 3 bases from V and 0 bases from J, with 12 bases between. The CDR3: CASSIVGSSSYEQYF. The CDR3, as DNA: TGTGCCAGTAGTATTGTTGGATCTAGCTCCTACGAGCAGTACTTC.

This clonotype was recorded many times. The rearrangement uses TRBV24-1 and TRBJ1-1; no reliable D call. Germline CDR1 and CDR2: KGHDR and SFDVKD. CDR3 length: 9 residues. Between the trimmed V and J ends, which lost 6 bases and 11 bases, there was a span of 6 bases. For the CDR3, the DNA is TGTGCCACCAGTACGGTCGCTTTCTTT. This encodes CATSTVAFF.

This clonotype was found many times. The CDR3 nucleotides are TGTGCCAGCAGTGAATTAAGCTGGCAGCCGGCCTACGAGCAGTACTTC. It encodes CASSELSWQPAYEQYF. This chain joins TRBV2 and TRBJ2-7; D gene uncertain. This CDR3 is 16 amino acids long. Trimming stripped 2 bases from V and 2 bases from J, with 16 bases between. Germline CDR1 SNHLY, CDR2 FYNNEI.

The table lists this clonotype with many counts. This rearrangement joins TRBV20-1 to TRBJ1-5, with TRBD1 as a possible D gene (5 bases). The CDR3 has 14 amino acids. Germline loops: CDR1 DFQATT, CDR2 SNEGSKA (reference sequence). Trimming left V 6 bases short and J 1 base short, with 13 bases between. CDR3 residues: CSAYTGWSNQPQHF. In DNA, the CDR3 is TGCAGTGCCTATACAGGTTGGAGCAATCAGCCCCAGCATTTT.